This T cell receptor beta chain was sequenced for a study of cytomegalovirus exposure and HLA in healthy donors. The CDR3 consists of 15 residues. CDR1 and CDR2 (germline): SGHAT, FQNNGV. V was clipped by 3 bases and J by 4 bases, with 15 bases between them. In regard to this clone: What it binds is not known.

The primer mix had 60 Vbeta and 13 Jbeta primers. Here immunoSEQ multiplex PCR was the method, and the copy in TCRdb shows in-frame clones only, minus some. This table has about 150,000 clones, approximately 88% appearing once. General study results and limits: A later analysis linked a missense variant in DCLRE1C to the trimming of TCR beta V and J genes. A few chains linked to CMV were shown in vitro to be specific for CMV antigens.

Sequencing was carried out using PBMCs. The sequence came from a boy aged 2 to 10 in good health and CMV-seronegative. V gene TRBV11-2 combines with J gene TRBJ2-5; D may be TRBD1 (6 bases). This CDR3 is CASSLADRFGETQYF. CDR3 in DNA: TGTGCCAGCAGCTTGGCCGACAGGTTTGGAGAGACCCAGTACTTC.